Listed below are T cell receptor beta chains from one sample, sequenced in a study of cytomegalovirus exposure and HLA in healthy donors. TCRdb's table, derived via immunoSEQ multiplex PCR, lists solely in-frame clones and lacks some. The sample holds some 130,000 clones; roughly 80% are singletons and the top ten take about 2.9%. The source material was PBMCs. All receptors derive from a man in his forties in good health and CMV-seronegative. The CDR3 runs from the conserved cysteine through the conserved F or W. The D gene is left open where the match is weak. Some rows have no size entry. The others give once, few or many, or a class for an expanded clone.

d_call	clone_size	v_call	j_call	cdr3_nt	cdr3_aa
-	-	TRBV2	TRBJ1-6	TGTGCCAGCTTGGAGATCGCGAATAATTCACCCCTCCACTTT	CASLEIANNSPLHF
-	-	TRBV10-3	TRBJ1-1	TGTGCCATCAGTGACAGGGGCGACACTGAAGCTTTCTTT	CAISDRGDTEAFF
-	-	TRBV28	TRBJ1-5	TGTGCCAGCTTAGCTGGGGGGTCCAATCAGCCCCAGCATTTT	CASLAGGSNQPQHF
-	-	TRBV30	TRBJ2-7	TGTGCCTGGAGTGTATCGTACGAGCAGTACTTC	CAWSVSYEQYF
TRBD1	-	TRBV7-2	TRBJ1-2	TGTGCCAGCAGCCGCCCGGGACAGGGGGCGAGAGGCTACACCTTC	CASSRPGQGARGYTF
-	-	TRBV7-8	TRBJ1-1	TGTGCCAGCAGCAGAATGGGGGCCAAGATGAACACTGAAGCTTTCTTT	CASSRMGAKMNTEAFF
TRBD2	-	TRBV19	TRBJ2-7	TGTGCCAGTAGTATATGGGGGGGGTCAAGCTCCTACGAGCAGTACTTC	CASSIWGGSSSYEQYF
-	few	TRBV6-1	TRBJ2-3	TGTGCCAGCAGTGAATCCGGGGGTCTCACAGATACGCAGTATTTT	CASSESGGLTDTQYF
-	-	TRBV21-1	TRBJ1-5	TGTGCCAGCAACCGGGACAGGGGATTCGACGGCAATCAGCCCCAGCATTTT	CASNRDRGFDGNQPQHF
TRBD1	-	TRBV7-8	TRBJ1-1	TGTGCCAGCAGCAAAGAACAGGGGCTTGTGCACACTGAAGCTTTCTTT	CASSKEQGLVHTEAFF
-	-	TRBV25-1	TRBJ1-5	TGTGCCAGCAGTTCGGACTCAAACAATCAGCCCCAGCATTTT	CASSSDSNNQPQHF
-	-	TRBV5-1	TRBJ2-6	TGCGCCAGCAGCTTGGAAGCGCCCACCTCTGGGGCCAACGTCCTGACTTTC	CASSLEAPTSGANVLTF
-	-	TRBV7-8	TRBJ1-1	TGTGCCAGCAGCTCCCAACAGGGTACGAACACTGAAGCTTTCTTT	CASSSQQGTNTEAFF
TRBD1	once	TRBV28	TRBJ1-1	TGTGCCAGCAATCTGGGACAGGGGAACACTGAAGCTTTCTTT	CASNLGQGNTEAFF
TRBD2	-	TRBV7-9	TRBJ2-7	TGTGCCAGCAGCCCCTCGGGCGGGAGAGAAGCCTACGAGCAGTACTTC	CASSPSGGREAYEQYF
-	few	TRBV7-3	TRBJ2-1	TGTGCCAGCAGCTTAACTCTGCGGGACTACAATGAGCAGTTCTTC	CASSLTLRDYNEQFF
-	-	TRBV27	TRBJ2-7	TGTGCCAGCAGCCCGGGACAAGAGGTCTCCTACGAGCAGTACTTC	CASSPGQEVSYEQYF
-	-	TRBV7-2	TRBJ2-7	TGTGCCAGCAGCTTAGGGGCGGGGGCTCACTACTACGAGCAGTACTTC	CASSLGAGAHYYEQYF
-	-	TRBV28	TRBJ1-2	TGTGCCAGCAGTTTATCGTACGGGGGCTACACCTTC	CASSLSYGGYTF
TRBD2	-	TRBV19	TRBJ2-7	TGTGCCAGTAGTATCAGTAGCGGGCAACCCTACGAGCAGTACTTC	CASSISSGQPYEQYF
TRBD2	-	TRBV4-1	TRBJ2-7	TGCGCCAGCAGCCAGCGAACGAAACTAGCGGACCACTCCTACGAGCAGTACTTC	CASSQRTKLADHSYEQYF
-	-	TRBV14	TRBJ2-1	TGTGCCAGCAGCCTATTCAATGAGCAGTTCTTC	CASSLFNEQFF
TRBD1	-	TRBV6-6	TRBJ2-7	TGTGCCAGCAGCTGGGGACAGCTTTACGAGCAGTACTTC	CASSWGQLYEQYF
-	-	TRBV18	TRBJ2-7	TGTGCCAGCTCACAATCTCGGGACTCCTACGAGCAGTACTTC	CASSQSRDSYEQYF
-	few	TRBV9	TRBJ2-5	TGTGCCAGCAGCGTAGGTCCCAGCCAAGAGACCCAGTACTTC	CASSVGPSQETQYF
-	-	TRBV9	TRBJ2-7	TGTGCCAGCAGCGTAGGGGACAACTCCTACGAGCAGTACTTC	CASSVGDNSYEQYF
TRBD1	few	TRBV7-3	TRBJ1-2	TGTGCCAGCAGCCCGGGACAGGGGGGTCAGGGCTACACCTTC	CASSPGQGGQGYTF
-	-	TRBV7-9	TRBJ1-2	TGTGCCAGCAGCTTAGACCCAGGGGACTATGGCTACACCTTC	CASSLDPGDYGYTF
-	-	TRBV7-2	TRBJ2-5	TGTGCCAGCACCGGGCAGGGGTTGTACCAAGAGACCCAGTACTTC	CASTGQGLYQETQYF
-	-	TRBV18	TRBJ1-1	TGTGCCAGCTCTCAGACTGTGAACACTGAAGCTTTCTTT	CASSQTVNTEAFF
-	-	TRBV10-3	TRBJ1-3	TGTGCCATCAAAGGGGTAGGAAACACCATATATTTT	CAIKGVGNTIYF
TRBD2	-	TRBV15	TRBJ2-1	TGTGCCACCAGCAGACCCGGGACTAGATCTGTCGATGAGCAGTTCTTC	CATSRPGTRSVDEQFF
TRBD2	-	TRBV4-1	TRBJ2-7	TGCGCCAGCAGCCAAGACGGTGGACTAGCGGGAGGCCACGAGCAGTACTTC	CASSQDGGLAGGHEQYF
TRBD1	-	TRBV27	TRBJ2-3	TGTGCCAGCAGTTTACGGGCAGGGGGCGGTGCAGATACGCAGTATTTT	CASSLRAGGGADTQYF
TRBD1	-	TRBV10-3	TRBJ1-4	TGTGCCATCAGTGCTGAGACAGGGGGTGAAAAACTGTTTTTT	CAISAETGGEKLFF
TRBD2	-	TRBV7-9	TRBJ2-1	TGTGCCAGCAGCCCTCTAGCGGGGGGGGCACGATACAATGAGCAGTTCTTC	CASSPLAGGARYNEQFF
TRBD2	-	TRBV5-4	TRBJ2-7	TGTGCCAGCAGTAAACAACAAGCGGGAAGGTCGGTCGAGCAGTACTTC	CASSKQQAGRSVEQYF
TRBD1	-	TRBV25-1	TRBJ2-7	TGTGCCAGCAGAATGACAGGGTCCCACGAGCAGTACTTC	CASRMTGSHEQYF
-	-	TRBV19	TRBJ1-2	TGTGCCAGTAGCACCAGACAGGTGTCCTCAGGCTACACCTTC	CASSTRQVSSGYTF
TRBD1	-	TRBV11-3	TRBJ2-1	TGTGCCAGCAGCCTCTCCGGGACAGGGCCCGGTGAGCAGTTCTTC	CASSLSGTGPGEQFF
-	-	TRBV5-4	TRBJ1-2	TGTGCCAGCAGCATCAGGGCTAGAGCTAACTATGGCTACACCTTC	CASSIRARANYGYTF
TRBD2	-	TRBV7-9	TRBJ2-1	TGTGCCAGCAGCTTAGTGACTAGCGGGACGAATGAGCAGTTCTTC	CASSLVTSGTNEQFF
TRBD1	-	TRBV5-1	TRBJ2-2	TGCGCCAGCAGCTTGAACAGGGGTTCAACCGGGGAGCTGTTTTTT	CASSLNRGSTGELFF
-	-	TRBV5-1	TRBJ2-7	TGCGCCAGCAGCTTGACAGGGCGGCAGTACTTC	CASSLTGRQYF
TRBD1	-	TRBV5-6	TRBJ2-7	TGTGCCAGCAGCTTGGCGACAGGGGCTACCTACGAGCAGTACTTC	CASSLATGATYEQYF
-	-	TRBV7-2	TRBJ1-6	TGTGCCAGCAGCTTAGAGAGCTCCTATAATTCACCCCTCCACTTT	CASSLESSYNSPLHF
-	-	TRBV6-5	TRBJ2-3	TGTGCCAGCAGGAACGAGGATACGCAGTATTTT	CASRNEDTQYF
-	-	TRBV29-1	TRBJ2-7	TGCAGCGTTGTGACAGTCCACGAGCAGTACTTC	CSVVTVHEQYF
-	-	TRBV6-6	TRBJ1-3	TGTGCCAGCAGTTACGGGCAGGGATCTGGAAACACCATATATTTT	CASSYGQGSGNTIYF
-	-	TRBV28	TRBJ1-5	TGTGCCAGCAGTTTATCGGGGGTGGGCAATCAGCCCCAGCATTTT	CASSLSGVGNQPQHF
-	-	TRBV7-6	TRBJ2-7	TGTGCCAGCAGCCCGAAACCGGGACAAACCTACGAGCAGTACTTC	CASSPKPGQTYEQYF
TRBD1	-	TRBV19	TRBJ2-1	TGTGCCAGTTGCAGGGGGCCGGCGTGCAATGAGCAGTTCTTC	CASCRGPACNEQFF
-	-	TRBV5-1	TRBJ1-1	TGCGCCAGCGGTCGGGTCTCTTTTATGAACACTGAAGCTTTCTTT	CASGRVSFMNTEAFF
TRBD1	-	TRBV7-2	TRBJ1-4	TGTGCCAGCAGCATACAGGGGGCGCCGGAAAAACTGTTTTTT	CASSIQGAPEKLFF
TRBD2	-	TRBV4-2	TRBJ2-3	TGTGCCAGCAGCCAAGATCCAGCGGGGGCCGCCACAGATACGCAGTATTTT	CASSQDPAGAATDTQYF